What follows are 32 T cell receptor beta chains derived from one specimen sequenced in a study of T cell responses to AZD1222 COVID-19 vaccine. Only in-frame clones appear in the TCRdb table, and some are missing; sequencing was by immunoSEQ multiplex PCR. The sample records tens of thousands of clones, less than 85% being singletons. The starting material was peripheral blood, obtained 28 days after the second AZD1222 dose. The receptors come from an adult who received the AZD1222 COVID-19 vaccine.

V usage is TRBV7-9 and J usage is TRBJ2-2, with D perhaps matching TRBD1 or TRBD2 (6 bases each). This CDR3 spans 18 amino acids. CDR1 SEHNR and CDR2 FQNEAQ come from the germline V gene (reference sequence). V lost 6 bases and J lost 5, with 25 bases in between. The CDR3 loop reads CASRPNTGRSVVTGELFF. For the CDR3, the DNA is TGTGCCAGCAGACCGAATACAGGGAGGTCTGTTGTAACCGGGGAGCTGTTTTTT.

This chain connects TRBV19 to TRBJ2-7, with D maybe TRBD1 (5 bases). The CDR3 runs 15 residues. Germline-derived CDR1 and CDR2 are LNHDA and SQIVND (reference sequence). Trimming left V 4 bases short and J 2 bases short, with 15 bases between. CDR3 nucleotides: TGTGCCAGTAGTAGCACCTCAGCCAGGGCCTACGAGCAGTACTTC. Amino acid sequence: CASSSTSARAYEQYF.

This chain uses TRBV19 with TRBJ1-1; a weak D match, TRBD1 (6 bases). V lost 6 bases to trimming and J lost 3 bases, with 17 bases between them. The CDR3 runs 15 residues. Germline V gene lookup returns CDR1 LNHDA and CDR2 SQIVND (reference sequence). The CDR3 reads CASRGLDSRDTEAFF. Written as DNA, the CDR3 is TGTGCCAGTAGGGGTCTGGACAGCCGGGACACTGAAGCTTTCTTT.

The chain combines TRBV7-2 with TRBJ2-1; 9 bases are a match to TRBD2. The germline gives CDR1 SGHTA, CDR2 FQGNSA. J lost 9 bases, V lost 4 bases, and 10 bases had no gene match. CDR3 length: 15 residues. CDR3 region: CASSSPGLAWPEQFF. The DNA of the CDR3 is TGTGCCAGCAGCTCCCCGGGACTAGCTTGGCCTGAGCAGTTCTTC.

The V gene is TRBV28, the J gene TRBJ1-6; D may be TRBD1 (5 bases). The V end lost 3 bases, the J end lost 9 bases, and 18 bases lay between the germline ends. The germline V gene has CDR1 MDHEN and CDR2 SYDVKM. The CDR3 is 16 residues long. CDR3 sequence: CASSFEGRTRGSPLHF. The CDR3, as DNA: TGTGCCAGCAGTTTTGAAGGACGGACTAGGGGTTCACCCCTCCACTTT.

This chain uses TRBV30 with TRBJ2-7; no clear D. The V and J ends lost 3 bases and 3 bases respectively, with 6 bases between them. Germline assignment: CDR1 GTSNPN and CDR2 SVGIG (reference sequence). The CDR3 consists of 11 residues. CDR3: CAWRSGYEQYF. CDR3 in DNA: TGTGCCTGGAGGTCGGGCTACGAGCAGTACTTC.

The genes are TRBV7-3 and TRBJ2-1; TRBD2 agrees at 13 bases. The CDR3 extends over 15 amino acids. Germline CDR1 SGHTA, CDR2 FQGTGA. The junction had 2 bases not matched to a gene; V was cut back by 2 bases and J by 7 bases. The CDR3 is CASSLWTSGGNEQFF. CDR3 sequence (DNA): TGTGCCAGCAGCTTATGGACTAGCGGGGGTAATGAGCAGTTCTTC.

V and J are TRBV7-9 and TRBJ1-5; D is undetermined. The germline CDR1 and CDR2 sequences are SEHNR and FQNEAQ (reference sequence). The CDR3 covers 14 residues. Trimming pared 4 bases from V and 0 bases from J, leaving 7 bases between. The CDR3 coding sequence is TGTGCCAGCAGCTCGTTTATTAGCAATCAGCCCCAGCATTTT. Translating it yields CASSSFISNQPQHF.

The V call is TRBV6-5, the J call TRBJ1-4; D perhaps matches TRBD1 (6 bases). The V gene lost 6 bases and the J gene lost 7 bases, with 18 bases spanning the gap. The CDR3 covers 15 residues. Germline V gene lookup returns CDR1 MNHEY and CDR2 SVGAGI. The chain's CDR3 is CASSLSGGKGEKLFF. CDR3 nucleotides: TGTGCCAGCAGCCTATCCGGGGGCAAGGGTGAAAAACTGTTTTTT.

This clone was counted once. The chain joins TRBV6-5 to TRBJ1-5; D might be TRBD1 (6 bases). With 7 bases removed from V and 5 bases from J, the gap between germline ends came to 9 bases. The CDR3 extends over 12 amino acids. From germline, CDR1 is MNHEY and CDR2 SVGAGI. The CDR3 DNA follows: TGTGCCAGCAAACAGGGCGATCAGCCCCAGCATTTT. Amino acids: CASKQGDQPQHF.

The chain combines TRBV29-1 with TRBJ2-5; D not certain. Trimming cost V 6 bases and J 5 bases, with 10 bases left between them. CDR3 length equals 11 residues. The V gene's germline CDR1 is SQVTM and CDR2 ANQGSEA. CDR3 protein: CSVRVGETQYF. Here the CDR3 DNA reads TGCAGCGTCCGGGTTGGGGAGACCCAGTACTTC.

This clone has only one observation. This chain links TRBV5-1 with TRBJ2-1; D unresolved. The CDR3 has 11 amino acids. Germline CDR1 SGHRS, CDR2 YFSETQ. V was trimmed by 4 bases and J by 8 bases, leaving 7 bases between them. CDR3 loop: CASSPDYEQFF. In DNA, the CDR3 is TGCGCCAGCAGCCCCGATTATGAGCAGTTCTTC.

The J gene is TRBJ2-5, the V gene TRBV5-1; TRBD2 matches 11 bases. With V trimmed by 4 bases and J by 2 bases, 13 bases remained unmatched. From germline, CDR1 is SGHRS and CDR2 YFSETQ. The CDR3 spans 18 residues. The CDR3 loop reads CASSPGLVAGGLQETQYF. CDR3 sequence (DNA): TGCGCCAGCAGCCCCGGCCTAGTAGCGGGGGGGCTACAAGAGACCCAGTACTTC.

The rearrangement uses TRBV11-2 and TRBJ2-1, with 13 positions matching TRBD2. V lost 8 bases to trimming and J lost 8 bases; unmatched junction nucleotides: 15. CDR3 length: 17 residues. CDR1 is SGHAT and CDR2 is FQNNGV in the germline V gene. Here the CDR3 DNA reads TGTGCCAGCGAAGGACTAGCGGGAGCGCACGCAAGCGATGAGCAGTTCTTC. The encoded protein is CASEGLAGAHASDEQFF.

The CDR3 spells CASADRANTEAFF. The CDR3 nucleotides are TGTGCCAGCGCCGACAGGGCCAACACTGAAGCTTTCTTT. The J gene is TRBJ1-1, the V gene TRBV18; 7 bases map to TRBD1. This CDR3 is 13 amino acids long. Trimming cost V 8 bases and J 2 bases; bases outside gene matches: 5. CDR1 is KGHSH and CDR2 is LQKENI in the germline V gene.

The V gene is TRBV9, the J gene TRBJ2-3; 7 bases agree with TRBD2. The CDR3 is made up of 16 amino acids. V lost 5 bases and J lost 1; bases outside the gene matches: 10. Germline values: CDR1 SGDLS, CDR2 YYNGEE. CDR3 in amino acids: CASRLGEGRGTDTQYF. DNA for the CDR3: TGTGCCAGCAGGCTAGGGGAGGGGCGAGGCACAGATACGCAGTATTTT.

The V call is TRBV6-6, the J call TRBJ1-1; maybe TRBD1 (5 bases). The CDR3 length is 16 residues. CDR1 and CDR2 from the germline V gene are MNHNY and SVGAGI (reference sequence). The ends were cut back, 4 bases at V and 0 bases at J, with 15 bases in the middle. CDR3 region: CASSSTIRGMNTEAFF. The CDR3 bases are TGTGCCAGCAGTTCCACAATTAGGGGCATGAACACTGAAGCTTTCTTT.

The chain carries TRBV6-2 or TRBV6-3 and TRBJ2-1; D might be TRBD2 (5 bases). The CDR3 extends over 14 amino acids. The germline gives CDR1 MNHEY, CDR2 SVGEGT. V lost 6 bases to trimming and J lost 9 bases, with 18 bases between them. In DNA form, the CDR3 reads TGTGCCAGCAGCCAACTAGGACCGGCTGGTGAGCAGTTCTTC. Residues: CASSQLGPAGEQFF.

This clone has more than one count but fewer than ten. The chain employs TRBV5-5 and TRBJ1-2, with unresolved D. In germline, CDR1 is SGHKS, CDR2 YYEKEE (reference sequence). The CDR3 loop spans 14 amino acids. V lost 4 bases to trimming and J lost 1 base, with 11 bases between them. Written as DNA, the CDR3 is TGTGCCAGCAGCAGTCAGACGGTTAACTATGGCTACACCTTC. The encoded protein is CASSSQTVNYGYTF.

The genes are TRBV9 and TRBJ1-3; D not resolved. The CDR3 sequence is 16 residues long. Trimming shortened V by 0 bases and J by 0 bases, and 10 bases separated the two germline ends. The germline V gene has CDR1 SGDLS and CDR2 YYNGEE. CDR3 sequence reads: CASSVAERSSGNTIYF. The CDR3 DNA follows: TGTGCCAGCAGCGTAGCTGAACGGAGCTCTGGAAACACCATATATTTT.

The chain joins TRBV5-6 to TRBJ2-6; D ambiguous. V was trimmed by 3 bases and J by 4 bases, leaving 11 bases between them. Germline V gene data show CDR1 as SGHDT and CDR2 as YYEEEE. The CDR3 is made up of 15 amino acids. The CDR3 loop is CASSSNWPGANVLTF. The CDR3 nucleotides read TGTGCCAGCAGCTCGAACTGGCCCGGGGCCAACGTCCTGACTTTC.

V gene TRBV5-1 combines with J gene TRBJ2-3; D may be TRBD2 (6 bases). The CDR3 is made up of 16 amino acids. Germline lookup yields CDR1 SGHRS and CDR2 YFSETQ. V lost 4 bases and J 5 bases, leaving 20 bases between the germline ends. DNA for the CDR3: TGCGCCAGCAGCCGCAATTTGGGGGGAGGTGGAGATACGCAGTATTTT. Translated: CASSRNLGGGGDTQYF.

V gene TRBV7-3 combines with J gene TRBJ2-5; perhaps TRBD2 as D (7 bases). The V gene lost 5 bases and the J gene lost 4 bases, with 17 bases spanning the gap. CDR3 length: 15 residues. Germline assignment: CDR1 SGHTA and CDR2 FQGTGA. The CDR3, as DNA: TGTGCCAGCAGCCGAGTTGGGGGGGGCGCAGAGACCCAGTACTTC. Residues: CASSRVGGGAETQYF.

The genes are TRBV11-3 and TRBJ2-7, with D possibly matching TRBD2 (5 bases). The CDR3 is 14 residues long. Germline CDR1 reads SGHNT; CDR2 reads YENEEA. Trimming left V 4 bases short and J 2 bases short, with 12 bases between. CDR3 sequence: CASSSYERPYEQYF. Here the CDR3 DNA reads TGTGCCAGCAGCTCCTACGAGCGGCCCTACGAGCAGTACTTC. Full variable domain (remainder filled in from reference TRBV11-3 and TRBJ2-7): EAGVVQSPRYKIIEKKQPVAFWCNPISGHNTLYWYLQNLGQGPELLIRYENEEAVDDSQLPKDRFSAERLKGVDSTLKIQPAELGDSAVYLCASSSYERPYEQYFGPGTRLTVT.

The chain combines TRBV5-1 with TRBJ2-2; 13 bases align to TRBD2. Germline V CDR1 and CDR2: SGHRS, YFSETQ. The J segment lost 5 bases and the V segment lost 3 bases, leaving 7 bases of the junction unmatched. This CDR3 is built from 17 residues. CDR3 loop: CASSSLAGGLRTGELFF. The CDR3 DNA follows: TGCGCCAGCAGCTCACTAGCGGGGGGGCTCAGGACCGGGGAGCTGTTTTTT.

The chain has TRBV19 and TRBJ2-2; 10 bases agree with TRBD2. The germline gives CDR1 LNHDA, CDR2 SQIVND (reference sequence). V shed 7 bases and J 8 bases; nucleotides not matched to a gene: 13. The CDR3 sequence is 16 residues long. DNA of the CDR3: TGTGCCAGTATTAATCGGCTAGCGGGAGTAGGAGGGGAGCTGTTTTTT. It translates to CASINRLAGVGGELFF.

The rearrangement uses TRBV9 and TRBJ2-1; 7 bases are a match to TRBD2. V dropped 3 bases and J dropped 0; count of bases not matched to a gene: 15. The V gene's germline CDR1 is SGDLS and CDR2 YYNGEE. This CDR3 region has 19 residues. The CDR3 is CASSASLAGPIASYNEQFF. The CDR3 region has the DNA TGTGCCAGCAGCGCTTCTTTAGCGGGCCCCATTGCCTCCTACAATGAGCAGTTCTTC.

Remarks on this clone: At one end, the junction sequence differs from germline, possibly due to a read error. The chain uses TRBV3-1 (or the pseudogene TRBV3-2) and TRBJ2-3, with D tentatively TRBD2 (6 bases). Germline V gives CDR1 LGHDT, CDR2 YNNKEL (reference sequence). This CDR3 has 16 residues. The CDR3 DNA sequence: TGTGCCAGCAGCCGAACGGGACTCCGAAACACAGATATGCAGTATTTT. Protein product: CASSRTGLRNTDMQYF.

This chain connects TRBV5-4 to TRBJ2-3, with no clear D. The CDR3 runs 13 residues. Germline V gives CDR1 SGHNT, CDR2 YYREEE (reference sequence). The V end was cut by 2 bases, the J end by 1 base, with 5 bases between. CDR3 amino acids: CASSFQGTDTQYF. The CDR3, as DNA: TGTGCCAGCAGCTTCCAAGGCACAGATACGCAGTATTTT. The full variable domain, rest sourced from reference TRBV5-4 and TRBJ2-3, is ETGVTQSPTHLIKTRGQQVTLRCSSQSGHNTVSWYQQALGQGPQFIFQYYREEENGRGNFPPRFSGLQFPNYSSELNVNALELDDSALYLCASSFQGTDTQYFGPGTRLTVL.

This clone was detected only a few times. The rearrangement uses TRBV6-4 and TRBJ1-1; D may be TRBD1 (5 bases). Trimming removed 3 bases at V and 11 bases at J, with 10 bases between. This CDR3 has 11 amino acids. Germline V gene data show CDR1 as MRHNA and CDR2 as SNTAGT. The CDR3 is CASSDGGKAFF. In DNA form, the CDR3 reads TGTGCCAGCAGTGATGGGGGGAAGGCTTTCTTT.

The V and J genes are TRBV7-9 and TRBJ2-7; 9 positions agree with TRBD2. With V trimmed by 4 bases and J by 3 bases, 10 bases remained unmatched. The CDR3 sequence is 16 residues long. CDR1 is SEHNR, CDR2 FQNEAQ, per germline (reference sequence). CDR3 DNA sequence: TGTGCCAGCAGCTCATACCAGACTAGCGGAAACTACGAGCAGTACTTC. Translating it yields CASSSYQTSGNYEQYF.

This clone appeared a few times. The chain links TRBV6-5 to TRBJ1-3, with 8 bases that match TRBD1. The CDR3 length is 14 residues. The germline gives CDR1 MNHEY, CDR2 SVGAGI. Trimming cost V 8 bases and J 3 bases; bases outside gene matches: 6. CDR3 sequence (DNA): TGTGCCAGCCGTTTCGACAGGGGTGGAAACACCATATATTTT. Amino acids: CASRFDRGGNTIYF.